This note documents a single T cell receptor (beta chain) sequence. The antigen is not known. The record originates from a study of shared clonotypes between healthy human individuals. Whole-study results and caveats: Lower generation probabilities were found for non-shared clonotypes than for those shared by all four donors.

CDR1 and CDR2 from the germline V gene are SEHNR and FQNEAQ (reference sequence). The germline V and J ends were trimmed by 5 bases and 5 bases, with 9 bases remaining between them. The CDR3 has 13 amino acids. The healthy adult donors were HIV-negative and reported no recent acute infections or vaccinations. The authors divided CD4+ cells into CD45RA+ naive and CD45RA-negative memory subsets. Sequencing used immunoSEQ multiplex PCR; TCRdb keeps in-frame clones, though not all of them. The sample has roughly 2 million clones, roughly 96% seen once. The chain uses TRBV7-9 and TRBJ2-2; TRBD2 is a possible D gene (5 bases). This TCR was recovered from a man younger than 30 in good health. The sample consisted of naive CD4+ T cells sorted from blood. The subset denotes: CD45RA+ positively selected. CDR3 DNA sequence: TGTGCCAGCAGCGTGACGGGGACCGGGGAGCTGTTTTTT. This encodes CASSVTGTGELFF.